One sample yielded the 4 T cell receptor beta chains listed below, sequenced in a study of Ad26.COV2.S vaccination and SARS-CoV-2 variants. As for treatment: 19 received Ad26.COV2.S at low or high dose, single or two shots; about 5 received placebo; per-sample allocation not given. The investigators took samples on day 63 after the first vaccine or placebo injection. Some clones are missing from TCRdb's copy, which holds only in-frame ones; the method was immunoSEQ multiplex PCR. The sample contains 350,000 to 500,000 clones, less than 95% of which appear only once. Source: peripheral blood, taken in a trial of Ad26.COV2.S vaccine versus placebo. The source of these receptors is a person between 18 and 65 years old who received the Ad26.COV2.S COVID-19 vaccine or a placebo.

The chain is built from TRBV28 and TRBJ2-5; 11 bases map to TRBD2. The ends lost 1 base at V and 1 base at J; junction bases unmatched: 2. CDR1 and CDR2 (germline): MDHEN, SYDVKM. The CDR3 sequence is 16 residues long. The CDR3 DNA sequence: TGTGCCAGCAGTTTATCTAGCGGGAGGCTCCAAGAGACCCAGTACTTC. As protein: CASSLSSGRLQETQYF.

The V gene is TRBV19, the J gene TRBJ2-5; 9 bases agree with TRBD1. Germline V CDR1 and CDR2: LNHDA, SQIVND (reference sequence). V was clipped by 5 bases and J by 2 bases; unmatched bases: 6. This CDR3 is built from 15 residues. The DNA for the CDR3 is TGTGCCAGTAGTCCTCCCGGACAGGGGCAAGAGACCCAGTACTTC. This gives the protein CASSPPGQGQETQYF.

The chain has TRBV7-3 and TRBJ2-7, with a weak D call TRBD1 (6 bases). Germline values: CDR1 SGHTA, CDR2 FQGTGA. The V end was cut by 5 bases, the J end by 2 bases, with 10 bases between. There are 13 residues in the CDR3. CDR3 DNA sequence: TGTGCCAGCAGCCCCGGACAGACCTACGAGCAGTACTTC. Translating gives CASSPGQTYEQYF.

The J gene is TRBJ2-3, the V gene TRBV28; TRBD1 agrees at 9 bases. The CDR3 contains 15 residues. Trimming cost V 5 bases and J 2 bases; bases outside gene matches: 5. Germline-derived CDR1 and CDR2 are MDHEN and SYDVKM. The CDR3 protein is CASSLGQGYTDTQYF. CDR3 bases: TGTGCCAGCAGTCTGGGACAGGGATACACAGATACGCAGTATTTT.